Listed here is a single T cell receptor (beta chain). Its antigen remains unknown. This entry is derived from a study of cytomegalovirus exposure and HLA in healthy donors. Study results and limitations: Highly shared sequence variants in one cluster were likely a sequencing artifact. The listing of 150 to 200 TCR beta chains classed them as cytomegalovirus-associated.

The primer mix had 60 Vbeta and 13 Jbeta primers. Authors' analysis steps: Later analysis identified tens of millions of unique TCR beta chains, some 10 million shared. The protocol was immunoSEQ multiplex PCR, while the TCRdb copy is restricted to in-frame clones and leaves out a portion. V and J calls plus clone size are reproduced from that table; the DNA served to infer D and trimming. The data contain around 200,000 clones, 85% to 90% of them singletons. V lost 1 base and J lost 5; bases outside the gene matches: 7. CDR3 size: 16 residues. The germline V gene encodes CDR1 SGHTS and CDR2 YDEGEE. This TCR was recovered from a woman aged 18-29 years in good health and CMV-seronegative. The chain employs TRBV5-8 and TRBJ2-1, with 9 bases lining up with TRBD1. Sample: PBMCs. The CDR3 sequence: CASSLFLDRGDNEQFF. CDR3 DNA: TGTGCCAGCAGCTTGTTCTTGGACAGGGGTGACAATGAGCAGTTCTTC. Looking up the rest from reference TRBV5-8 and TRBJ2-1 gives the full variable domain: EAGVTQSPTHLIKTRGQQATLRCSPISGHTSVYWYQQALGLGLQFLLWYDEGEERNRGNFPPRFSGRQFPNYSSELNVNALELEDSALYLCASSLFLDRGDNEQFFGPGTRLTVL.